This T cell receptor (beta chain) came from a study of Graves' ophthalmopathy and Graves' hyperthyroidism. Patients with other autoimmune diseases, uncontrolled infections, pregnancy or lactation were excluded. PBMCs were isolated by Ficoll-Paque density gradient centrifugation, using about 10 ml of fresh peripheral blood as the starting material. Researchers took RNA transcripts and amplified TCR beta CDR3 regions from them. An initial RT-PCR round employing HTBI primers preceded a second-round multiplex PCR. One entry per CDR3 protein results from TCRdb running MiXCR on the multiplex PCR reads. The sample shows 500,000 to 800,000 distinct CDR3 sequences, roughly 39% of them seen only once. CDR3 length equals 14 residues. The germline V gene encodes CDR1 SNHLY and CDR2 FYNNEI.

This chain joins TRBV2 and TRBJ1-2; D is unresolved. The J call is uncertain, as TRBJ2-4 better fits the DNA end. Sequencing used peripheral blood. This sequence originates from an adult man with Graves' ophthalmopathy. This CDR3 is CASSEGYEADIQYF. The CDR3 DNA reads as TGTGCCAGCAGTGAAGGGTACGAAGCAGACATTCAGTACTTC.